These T cell receptor beta chains were read from a single sample in a study of blood T cell repertoires in COVID-19. The protocol was immunoSEQ multiplex PCR, while the TCRdb copy is restricted to in-frame clones and leaves out a portion. This table has about 240,000 clones, around nine tenths appearing once. Sequencing input: PBMCs or T cells enriched from blood (not recorded which). The receptors originated from a woman aged 25 to 39 who had recovered from COVID-19. The CDR3 runs from the conserved cysteine through the conserved F or W. Fields, in order: D gene, J gene, V gene, clone size, CDR3 protein, CDR3 DNA. D genes are given only for firm matches. Clone size, where shown, is once, few, many, or a class for clones that have expanded.

D gene: TRBD1
J gene: TRBJ2-7
V gene: TRBV5-1
clone size: NA
CDR3 protein: CASKSRSTGAGDEQYF
CDR3 DNA: TGCGCCAGCAAAAGTCGATCCACAGGGGCCGGCGACGAGCAGTACTTC

D gene: NA
J gene: TRBJ1-4
V gene: TRBV5-1
clone size: NA
CDR3 protein: CASSLNGGSNEKLFF
CDR3 DNA: TGCGCCAGCAGCTTGAATGGGGGCTCTAATGAAAAACTGTTTTTT

D gene: NA
J gene: TRBJ1-2
V gene: TRBV9
clone size: NA
CDR3 protein: CASSPRTGTRYGYTF
CDR3 DNA: TGTGCCAGCAGCCCCCGTACCGGGACTCGCTATGGCTACACCTTC

D gene: NA
J gene: TRBJ2-7
V gene: TRBV3-1/TRBV3-2
clone size: NA
CDR3 protein: CASSQASYEQYF
CDR3 DNA: TGTGCCAGCAGCCAAGCATCCTACGAGCAGTACTTC

D gene: TRBD1
J gene: TRBJ2-2
V gene: TRBV27
clone size: NA
CDR3 protein: CASRQGVNTGELFF
CDR3 DNA: TGTGCCAGCAGACAGGGGGTCAACACCGGGGAGCTGTTTTTT

D gene: TRBD1
J gene: TRBJ1-1
V gene: TRBV28
clone size: NA
CDR3 protein: CASRPHGDRSNTEAFF
CDR3 DNA: TGTGCCAGCAGGCCTCATGGGGACAGAAGCAACACTGAAGCTTTCTTT

D gene: NA
J gene: TRBJ1-1
V gene: TRBV29-1
clone size: NA
CDR3 protein: CSVEDREGWTEAFF
CDR3 DNA: TGCAGCGTTGAAGATCGGGAGGGTTGGACTGAAGCTTTCTTT

D gene: NA
J gene: TRBJ2-1
V gene: TRBV6-4
clone size: many
CDR3 protein: CASSGNLAGDEQFF
CDR3 DNA: TGTGCCAGCAGTGGGAATCTGGCCGGGGATGAGCAGTTCTTC

D gene: NA
J gene: TRBJ1-2
V gene: TRBV18
clone size: NA
CDR3 protein: CASSPSGSYGYTF
CDR3 DNA: TGTGCCAGCTCACCCTCAGGGTCTTATGGCTACACCTTC

D gene: NA
J gene: TRBJ2-2
V gene: TRBV7-9
clone size: NA
CDR3 protein: CASTPRTGELFF
CDR3 DNA: TGTGCCAGCACCCCGCGAACCGGGGAGCTGTTTTTT

D gene: NA
J gene: TRBJ2-1
V gene: TRBV18
clone size: NA
CDR3 protein: CASSPPGQPNGEQFF
CDR3 DNA: TGTGCCAGCTCACCACCGGGTCAACCCAACGGGGAGCAGTTCTTC

D gene: TRBD2
J gene: TRBJ2-7
V gene: TRBV4-2
clone size: NA
CDR3 protein: CASSLLAESSYEQYF
CDR3 DNA: TGTGCCAGCAGCTTACTAGCGGAAAGCTCCTACGAGCAGTACTTC

D gene: TRBD1
J gene: TRBJ1-1
V gene: TRBV11-2
clone size: once
CDR3 protein: CASSARQGERTEAFF
CDR3 DNA: TGTGCCAGCAGCGCTCGACAGGGGGAGCGGACTGAAGCTTTCTTT

D gene: NA
J gene: TRBJ2-3
V gene: TRBV6-2/TRBV6-3
clone size: NA
CDR3 protein: CASSSDTQYF
CDR3 DNA: TGTGCCAGCAGTTCGGATACGCAGTATTTT

D gene: TRBD2
J gene: TRBJ2-5
V gene: TRBV5-1
clone size: NA
CDR3 protein: CASSSVRTSGRETQYF
CDR3 DNA: TGCGCCAGCAGCTCCGTAAGGACTAGCGGGAGGGAGACCCAGTACTTC

D gene: TRBD2
J gene: TRBJ2-3
V gene: TRBV29-1
clone size: few
CDR3 protein: CSVGRTSGRAADTQYF
CDR3 DNA: TGCAGCGTTGGAAGGACTAGCGGGAGGGCAGCAGATACGCAGTATTTT

D gene: TRBD1
J gene: TRBJ1-5
V gene: TRBV5-5
clone size: NA
CDR3 protein: CASSPTGGVYQPQHF
CDR3 DNA: TGTGCCAGCAGCCCGACAGGGGGCGTCTATCAGCCCCAGCATTTT

D gene: NA
J gene: TRBJ2-1
V gene: TRBV2
clone size: NA
CDR3 protein: CASSSYDGGRYNEQFF
CDR3 DNA: TGTGCCAGCAGTTCCTATGATGGCGGGCGGTACAATGAGCAGTTCTTC

D gene: NA
J gene: TRBJ1-1
V gene: TRBV29-1
clone size: NA
CDR3 protein: CSVESQGNTEAFF
CDR3 DNA: TGCAGCGTTGAATCTCAGGGGAACACTGAAGCTTTCTTT

D gene: TRBD1
J gene: TRBJ1-4
V gene: TRBV5-1
clone size: NA
CDR3 protein: CASSSGQGGEKLFF
CDR3 DNA: TGCGCCAGCAGCTCCGGACAGGGCGGTGAAAAACTGTTTTTT

D gene: NA
J gene: TRBJ1-4
V gene: TRBV28
clone size: NA
CDR3 protein: CASSFAGVTSRATNEKLFF
CDR3 DNA: TGTGCCAGCAGTTTTGCGGGTGTCACCAGCCGGGCAACTAATGAAAAACTGTTTTTT

D gene: TRBD2
J gene: TRBJ2-3
V gene: TRBV4-2
clone size: NA
CDR3 protein: CASSLGLAATDTQYF
CDR3 DNA: TGTGCCAGCAGCCTAGGACTAGCGGCTACAGATACGCAGTATTTT

D gene: NA
J gene: TRBJ1-4
V gene: TRBV28
clone size: NA
CDR3 protein: CASSTGQGINEKLFF
CDR3 DNA: TGTGCCAGCAGTACGGGACAAGGGATAAATGAAAAACTGTTTTTT

D gene: NA
J gene: TRBJ2-2
V gene: TRBV5-1
clone size: NA
CDR3 protein: CASSFNEDIGELFF
CDR3 DNA: TGCGCCAGCAGCTTTAACGAGGACATCGGGGAGCTGTTTTTT

D gene: NA
J gene: TRBJ1-1
V gene: TRBV15
clone size: NA
CDR3 protein: CATSRAQGNTEAFF
CDR3 DNA: TGTGCCACCAGCAGAGCACAGGGGAACACTGAAGCTTTCTTT

D gene: NA
J gene: TRBJ2-7
V gene: TRBV19
clone size: NA
CDR3 protein: CASRLSRGSYEQYF
CDR3 DNA: TGTGCCAGCAGACTTAGCCGGGGTTCCTACGAGCAGTACTTC

D gene: TRBD1
J gene: TRBJ1-2
V gene: TRBV6-5
clone size: once
CDR3 protein: CASSYRGLYGYTF
CDR3 DNA: TGTGCCAGCAGCTACAGGGGGCTCTATGGCTACACCTTC

D gene: NA
J gene: TRBJ2-4
V gene: TRBV4-1
clone size: NA
CDR3 protein: CASSLDSPGNIQYF
CDR3 DNA: TGCGCCAGCAGCCTTGACAGTCCTGGGAACATTCAGTACTTC

D gene: TRBD1
J gene: TRBJ1-4
V gene: TRBV6-5
clone size: NA
CDR3 protein: CASSRDSSYEKLFF
CDR3 DNA: TGTGCCAGCAGTAGGGACAGTAGCTATGAAAAACTGTTTTTT